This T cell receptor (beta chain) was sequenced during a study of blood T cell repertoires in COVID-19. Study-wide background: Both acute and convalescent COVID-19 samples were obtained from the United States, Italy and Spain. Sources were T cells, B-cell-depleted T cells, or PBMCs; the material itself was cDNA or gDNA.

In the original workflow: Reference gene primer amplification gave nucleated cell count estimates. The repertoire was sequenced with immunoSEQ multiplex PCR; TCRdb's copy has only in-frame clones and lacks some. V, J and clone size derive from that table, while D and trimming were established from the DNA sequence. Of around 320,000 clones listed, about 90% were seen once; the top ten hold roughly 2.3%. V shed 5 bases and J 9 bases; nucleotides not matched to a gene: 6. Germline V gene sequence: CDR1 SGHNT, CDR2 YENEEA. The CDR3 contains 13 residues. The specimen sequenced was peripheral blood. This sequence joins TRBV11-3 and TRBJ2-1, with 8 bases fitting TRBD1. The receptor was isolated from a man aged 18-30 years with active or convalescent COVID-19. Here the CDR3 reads CASSPDRGGEQFF. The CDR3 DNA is TGTGCCAGCAGCCCTGACAGGGGTGGTGAGCAGTTCTTC.